Presented here are 3 T cell receptor beta chains from one specimen sequenced in a study of response to subunit inactivated influenza vaccine. TCRdb passed the RT-PCR reads through MiXCR, listing each CDR3 protein once. The data hold 750,000 to 850,000 distinct CDR3 sequences, with about a fifth observed a single time. The sample was PBMCs from blood, taken around 5 days after vaccination. The origin of the receptors is a middle-aged man who received an inactivated influenza vaccine.

The chain links TRBV3-1 to TRBJ1-2; D possibly corresponds to TRBD1 (6 bases). The V gene's germline CDR1 is LGHDT and CDR2 YNNKEL (reference sequence). The V end was cut by 4 bases, the J end by 5 bases, with 17 bases between. CDR3 size: 15 residues. The CDR3 loop reads CASSPTRQALYGYTF. CDR3 in DNA: TGTGCCAGCAGCCCAACTCGACAGGCACTATATGGCTACACCTTC.

The chain links TRBV4-2 to TRBJ1-1; D not resolved. The CDR3 has 15 residues. Germline V gene sequence: CDR1 LGHNA, CDR2 YNFKEQ. Trimming took 0 bases from V and 11 from J, leaving 19 bases between them. CDR3 in DNA: TGTGCCAGCAGCCAAGATTGGGCCCCGCGGGTGAGGGCTTTCTTT. Translating it yields CASSQDWAPRVRAFF.

This clonotype has at least ten counts. The chain uses TRBV29-1 and TRBJ2-7; TRBD2 matches at 9 bases. The germline V gene has CDR1 SQVTM and CDR2 ANQGSEA. The CDR3 consists of 14 residues. The V gene end was trimmed by 0 bases and the J gene end by 6 bases; junction bases not matched to a gene: 6. CDR3 DNA: TGCAGCGTTGAAGATCCGGGGGGACTAGCCGAGCAGTACTTC. Translating it yields CSVEDPGGLAEQYF.